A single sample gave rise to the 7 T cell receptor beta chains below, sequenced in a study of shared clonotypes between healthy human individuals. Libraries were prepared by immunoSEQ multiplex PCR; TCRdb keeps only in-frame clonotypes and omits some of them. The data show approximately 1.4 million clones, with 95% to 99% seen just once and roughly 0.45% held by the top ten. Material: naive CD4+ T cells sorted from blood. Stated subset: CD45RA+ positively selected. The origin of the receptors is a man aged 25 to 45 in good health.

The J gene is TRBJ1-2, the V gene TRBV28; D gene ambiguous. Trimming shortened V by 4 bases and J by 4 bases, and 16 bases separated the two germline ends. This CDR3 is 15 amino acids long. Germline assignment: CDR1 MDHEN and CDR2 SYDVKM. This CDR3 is CASSSPRKVSYGYTF. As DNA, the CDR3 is TGTGCCAGCAGTTCCCCCCGGAAAGTTTCCTATGGCTACACCTTC.

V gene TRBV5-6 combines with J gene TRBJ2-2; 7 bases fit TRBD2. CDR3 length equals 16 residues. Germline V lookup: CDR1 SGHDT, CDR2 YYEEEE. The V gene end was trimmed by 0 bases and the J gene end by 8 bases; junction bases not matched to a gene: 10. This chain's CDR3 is CASSLAGREWKGELFF. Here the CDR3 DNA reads TGTGCCAGCAGCTTGGCTGGGCGGGAGTGGAAAGGGGAGCTGTTTTTT.

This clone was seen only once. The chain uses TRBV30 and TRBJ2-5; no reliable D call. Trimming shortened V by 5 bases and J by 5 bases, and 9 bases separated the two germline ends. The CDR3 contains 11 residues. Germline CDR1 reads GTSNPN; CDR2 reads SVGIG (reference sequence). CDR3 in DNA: TGTGCCTGGGACGTAAGGGAGACCCAGTACTTC. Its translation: CAWDVRETQYF.

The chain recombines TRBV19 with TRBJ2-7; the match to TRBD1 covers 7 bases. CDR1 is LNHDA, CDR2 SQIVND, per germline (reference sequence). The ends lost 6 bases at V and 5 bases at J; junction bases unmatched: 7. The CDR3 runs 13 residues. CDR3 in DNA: TGTGCCAGTAGCCCAGACAGGGCCCACGAGCAGTACTTC. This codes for CASSPDRAHEQYF.

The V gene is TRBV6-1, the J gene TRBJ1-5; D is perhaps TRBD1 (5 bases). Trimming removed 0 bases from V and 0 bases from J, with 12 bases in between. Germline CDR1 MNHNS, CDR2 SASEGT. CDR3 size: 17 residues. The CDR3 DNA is TGTGCCAGCAGTGAAGCCTATACAGGTATTAGCAATCAGCCCCAGCATTTT. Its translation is CASSEAYTGISNQPQHF.

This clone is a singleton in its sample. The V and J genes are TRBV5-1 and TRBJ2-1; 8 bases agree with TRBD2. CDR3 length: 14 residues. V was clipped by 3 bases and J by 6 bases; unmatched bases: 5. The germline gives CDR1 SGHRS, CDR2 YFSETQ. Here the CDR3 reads CASSYSGRGNEQFF. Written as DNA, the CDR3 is TGCGCCAGCAGCTACAGCGGGAGAGGCAATGAGCAGTTCTTC.

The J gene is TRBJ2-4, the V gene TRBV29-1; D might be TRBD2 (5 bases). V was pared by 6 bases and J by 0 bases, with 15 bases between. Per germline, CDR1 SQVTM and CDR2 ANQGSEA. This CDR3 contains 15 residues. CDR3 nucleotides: TGCAGCGTGGCTTTAGGGAGACTAGCCAAAAACATTCAGTACTTC. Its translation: CSVALGRLAKNIQYF.